This note documents a single TCR beta chain sequence. The target antigen is unknown. The record originates from a study of CD8+CD57+ T cells in acquired aplastic anemia. Study-wide results and caveats: Roughly 29 was the count of CD8+ CDR3 sequences that patients shared with controls.

Researchers used genomic DNA as the template to profile TCR beta VDJ and CDR3. TCRdb reanalysed the reads using MiXCR and keeps one entry per CDR3 protein. Of more than 250,000 distinct CDR3 sequences listed, 50% to 70% are singletons. CDR3 length equals 16 residues. Per germline, CDR1 MNHEY and CDR2 SVGAGI. V lost 3 bases and J lost 3, with 17 bases in between. The chain recombines TRBV6-5 with TRBJ1-2; D not certain. The clonotype was recovered from a human donor with severe aplastic anemia or a healthy control (not recorded which). Source material: sorted CD4+, CD8+, or CD8+CD57+ T cells (not recorded which) from PBMCs. The CDR3 DNA reads TGTGCCAGCAGTTATTCCACGTCCGGAAGCTACTATGGCTACACCTTC. Translation gives CASSYSTSGSYYGYTF.